The clone carrying this TCR beta chain occurred a few times. Its specificity is not known. This entry comes from a study of post-analysis software for immune sequencing data. About the research overall: Relapsing-remitting, secondary progressive and progressive-relapsing courses of multiple sclerosis were included.

Whole-study findings and limits: Five or six TRBV segments were more frequent in patients than controls; TRBV5-6, TRBV5-1 and TRBV20-1 belonged to this group.

Each TCR beta cDNA library carried unique molecular identifiers. TCRdb reanalysed the PCR reads using MiXCR and keeps one entry per CDR3 protein. The repertoire has approximately 250,000 distinct CDR3 sequences, roughly a third of them found once; the top ten carry approximately 4.6%. This CDR3 comprises 19 residues. Trimming shortened V by 3 bases and J by 1 base, and 23 bases separated the two germline ends. The V gene's germline CDR1 is LGHNA and CDR2 YNFKEQ. What was sequenced was blood. The sequence was collected from a girl aged 5-17 years with multiple sclerosis. The chain joins TRBV4-2 to TRBJ2-3; possible D gene TRBD2, 5 bases. This chain's CDR3 is CASSQKSERVKGGTDTQYF. The CDR3 DNA follows: TGTGCCAGCAGCCAGAAGAGTGAGAGGGTCAAAGGCGGCACAGATACGCAGTATTTT.